These T cell receptor beta chains were read from a single sample in a study of blood T cell repertoires in COVID-19. Sequencing was performed with immunoSEQ multiplex PCR; in TCRdb, only in-frame clones are kept and a portion is missing. This table has about 240,000 clones, about 82% appearing once. The sequenced sample consisted of peripheral blood. Receptors originate from a man older than 75 with acute or convalescent COVID-19. Each CDR3 is given with its conserved first and last residue. D genes are given only for firm matches. Rows give clone size only sometimes, using once, few, many, or a class for an expanded clone.

-,-,TRBJ1-4,TRBV2,TGTGCCAGCAGTGATGGCTCGCCCTTGGAAAAACTGTTTTTT,CASSDGSPLEKLFF
-,-,TRBJ2-5,TRBV7-3,TGTGCCAGCAGCGGGGCGGTCCAAGAGACCCAGTACTTC,CASSGAVQETQYF
-,-,TRBJ1-1,TRBV11-1,TGTGCCAGCAGCTCCCGGGGACCGGGAGGCGCTTTCTTT,CASSSRGPGGAFF
-,-,TRBJ1-1,TRBV2,TGTGCCAGCAGTGATGAGATGAACACTGAAGCTTTCTTT,CASSDEMNTEAFF
-,TRBD2,TRBJ2-1,TRBV6-4,TGTGCCAGCAGTCTAGCGGGAGATTCCAATGAGCAGTTCTTC,CASSLAGDSNEQFF
once,-,TRBJ2-7,TRBV19,TGTGCCAGTAGTGGGCGGGATCGCTACGAGCAGTACTTC,CASSGRDRYEQYF
-,TRBD1,TRBJ1-2,TRBV7-8,TGTGCCAGCAGCCGAGCGGGACAGGGGGCTTGGGGCTACACCTTC,CASSRAGQGAWGYTF
-,TRBD1,TRBJ1-2,TRBV18,TGTGCCAGCTCACCAGGGACAGGGTACGGCTACACCTTC,CASSPGTGYGYTF
-,-,TRBJ2-1,TRBV24-1,TGTGCCACCAGTGATTACCACTCTGAGCAGTTCTTC,CATSDYHSEQFF
-,-,TRBJ2-7,TRBV3-1/TRBV3-2,TGTGCCAGCAGCTTCGAGGTTGACAGTCTCTACGAGCAGTACTTC,CASSFEVDSLYEQYF
-,-,TRBJ1-2,TRBV4-3,TGCGCCAGCAGCCAAGCCACTTACTGGCAGGCCAATAACTATGGCTACACCTTC,CASSQATYWQANNYGYTF
-,-,TRBJ1-1,TRBV6-5,TGTGCCAGCAGTTACCTTAACAGCCCGAACACTGAAGCTTTCTTT,CASSYLNSPNTEAFF
-,TRBD1,TRBJ2-7,TRBV28,TGTGCCAGCAGGTCCCCGGGACAGGGTGACTACGAGCAGTACTTC,CASRSPGQGDYEQYF
-,TRBD1,TRBJ2-2,TRBV10-3,TGTGCCATCAGTGGAGGACAGGGCACCGGGGAGCTGTTTTTT,CAISGGQGTGELFF
-,TRBD1,TRBJ1-1,TRBV6-2/TRBV6-3,TGTGCCAGCAGCTCTTGGACAGGGGGCCTCACTGAAGCTTTCTTT,CASSSWTGGLTEAFF
-,-,TRBJ2-7,TRBV9,TGTGCCAGCAGCGTAGGGCAGGGGAACTCCTACGAGCAGTACTTC,CASSVGQGNSYEQYF
-,TRBD1,TRBJ2-7,TRBV19,TGTGCCAGTAAGAGACAGGGTACCTACGAGCAGTACTTC,CASKRQGTYEQYF
-,-,TRBJ1-5,TRBV19,TGTGCCAGTAGTATAGGACAGTCGTGGGGTCAGCCCCAGCATTTT,CASSIGQSWGQPQHF
-,-,TRBJ1-5,TRBV5-5,TGTGCCAGCAGCTTCCGGGGAAGCAATCAGCCCCAGCATTTT,CASSFRGSNQPQHF
-,TRBD1,TRBJ2-7,TRBV11-2,TGTGCCAGCAGCTTAGAACTGGGGACAGCCTCCTACGAGCAGTACTTC,CASSLELGTASYEQYF
-,TRBD1,TRBJ2-7,TRBV10-3,TGTGCCATCAGTGCAAACCGGGACAGGGGCTACGAGCAGTACTTC,CAISANRDRGYEQYF
-,TRBD2,TRBJ2-2,TRBV4-1,TGCGCCAGCAGCCAAGAAAGACTAGCGATGAACACCGGGGAGCTGTTTTTT,CASSQERLAMNTGELFF
-,TRBD2,TRBJ2-1,TRBV27,TGTGCCAGCAGTTCCCTTGGACTAGCGGGTGTCTCCTACAATGAGCAGTTCTTC,CASSSLGLAGVSYNEQFF
-,TRBD1,TRBJ1-2,TRBV5-6,TGTGCCAGCAGGCCGGGACAGCGTTATGGCTACACCTTC,CASRPGQRYGYTF
-,-,TRBJ2-5,TRBV7-2,TGTGCCAGCAGCGTCACGTCGGGGGAGACCCAGTACTTC,CASSVTSGETQYF
-,-,TRBJ2-1,TRBV5-1,TGCGCCAGCAGCCCAGGGGTTGGAGATGAGCAGTTCTTC,CASSPGVGDEQFF
-,-,TRBJ1-2,TRBV10-3,TGTGCCATCAGTGGCGAGGGGACCGGGGGAGGGGGCTACACCTTC,CAISGEGTGGGGYTF
-,TRBD1,TRBJ2-3,TRBV6-5,TGTGCCAGCACCGAGACAGGGTCAAGGTCAGATACGCAGTATTTT,CASTETGSRSDTQYF
-,TRBD1,TRBJ1-4,TRBV2,TGTGCCAGCAGGGCGACAGGGAGGACACCTACTAATGAAAAACTGTTTTTT,CASRATGRTPTNEKLFF
-,-,TRBJ2-2,TRBV12-5,TGTGCTAGTGCCCCGCAGGGGAGCACCGGGGAGCTGTTTTTT,CASAPQGSTGELFF
-,TRBD1,TRBJ2-2,TRBV6-5,TGTGCCAGCAAGGAAGGACAGGGAGCCCCCGGGGAGCTGTTTTTT,CASKEGQGAPGELFF
-,TRBD1,TRBJ2-7,TRBV7-6,TGTGCCAGCAGCCCGACCCCGGGACAGGGAACCTACGAGCAGTACTTC,CASSPTPGQGTYEQYF
once,TRBD1,TRBJ2-1,TRBV9,TGTGCCAGCAGCGTAGGTCCGGGACAGGGGGCTCTCCGCTCCTACAATGAGCAGTTCTTC,CASSVGPGQGALRSYNEQFF